The 7 T cell receptor beta chains in this list originate from one sample, sequenced in a study of T cells in Graves' hyperthyroidism and ophthalmopathy. RNA transcripts were the template for amplifying TCR beta CDR3 regions. The TCR CDR3 was amplified in a first-round RT-PCR using the HTBI primer set. One entry per CDR3 protein, called by TCRdb with MiXCR from the multiplex PCR reads. The sample records under 400,000 distinct CDR3 sequences, roughly 15% being singletons. Sequences were obtained from blood. Source of these receptors: a woman aged 55-69 years with Graves' ophthalmopathy.

V usage is TRBV12-3 or TRBV12-4 and J usage is TRBJ1-5; weak D call: TRBD1 (6 bases). Trimming took 0 bases from V and 5 from J, leaving 17 bases between them. The CDR3 runs 17 residues. Written as DNA, the CDR3 is TGTGCCAGCAGTTTAGCGGGGGGGGGGGCAGTCGATCAGCCCCAGCATTTT. Residues: CASSLAGGGAVDQPQHF.

This clonotype has a count of ten or more. The V gene is TRBV2, the J gene TRBJ2-2, with 8 positions matching TRBD2. CDR1 is SNHLY, CDR2 FYNNEI, per germline. The V gene end was trimmed by 7 bases and the J gene end by 3 bases; junction bases not matched to a gene: 4. The CDR3 sequence is 14 residues long. The CDR3 loop is CASKAGGDTGELFF. The CDR3 DNA sequence: TGTGCCAGCAAGGCGGGAGGAGACACCGGGGAGCTGTTTTTT. The full variable domain, completed using reference TRBV2 and TRBJ2-2, is EPEVTQTPSHQVTQMGQEVILRCVPISNHLYFYWYRQILGQKVEFLVSFYNNEISEKSEIFDDQFSVERPDGSNFTLKIRSTKLEDSAMYFCASKAGGDTGELFFGEGSRLTVL.

This clonotype was seen only a few times. The V and J genes are TRBV4-1 and TRBJ2-2; TRBD2 agrees at 13 bases. V gave up 1 base and J gave up 1 base; unmatched junction bases: 3. This CDR3 contains 18 residues. Per germline, CDR1 MGHRA and CDR2 YSYEKL. The CDR3: CASSQGRLAGGNTGELFF. The DNA of the CDR3 is TGCGCCAGCAGCCAAGGACGACTAGCGGGAGGGAACACCGGGGAGCTGTTTTTT.

This clonotype has at least ten counts. The chain combines TRBV20-1 with TRBJ2-1; 10 bases fit TRBD2. The CDR3 has 15 amino acids. V shed 0 bases and J 7 bases; nucleotides not matched to a gene: 6. CDR1 DFQATT and CDR2 SNEGSKA come from the germline V gene (reference sequence). The CDR3 spells CSARDASGSMNEQFF. The CDR3 DNA is TGCAGTGCTAGAGATGCTAGCGGGAGTATGAATGAGCAGTTCTTC.

This clonotype turned up a few times. The chain is built from TRBV29-1 and TRBJ1-2; D gene unclear. There are 11 residues in the CDR3. In germline, CDR1 is SQVTM, CDR2 ANQGSEA. V was trimmed by 6 bases and J by 13 bases, leaving 18 bases between them. CDR3 amino acids: CSVLLFAVPTF. For the CDR3, the DNA is TGCAGCGTCCTGCTCTTCGCGGTCCCCACCTTC.

This clonotype was detected ten times or more. This sequence joins TRBV11-2 and TRBJ2-5, with D perhaps TRBD1 or TRBD2 (6 bases each). The ends were cut back, 5 bases at V and 5 bases at J, with 12 bases in the middle. CDR3 length: 13 amino acids. CDR1 and CDR2 (germline): SGHAT, FQNNGV. CDR3 sequence reads: CASSPRGAETQYF. The CDR3 nucleotides read TGTGCCAGCAGCCCGAGGGGGGCTGAGACCCAGTACTTC.

This clonotype came up many times. This chain joins TRBV5-1 and TRBJ2-7, with 11 bases that match TRBD1. Germline CDR1 reads SGHRS; CDR2 reads YFSETQ. J lost 3 bases, V lost 4 bases, and 9 bases had no gene match. The CDR3 loop spans 16 amino acids. The CDR3 is CASSRTGTGGIYEQYF. CDR3 bases: TGCGCCAGCAGCAGAACCGGGACAGGGGGAATCTACGAGCAGTACTTC.